The 25 T cell receptor beta chains in this list originate from one sample, sequenced in a study of post-analysis software for immune sequencing data. The antigens of these receptors remain unknown. TCR beta cDNA libraries had unique molecular identifiers. TCRdb re-called the PCR reads with MiXCR, one entry per CDR3 protein. Among around 400,000 distinct CDR3 sequences listed, over 30% were seen once. Broader study findings: Comparison of patients with controls showed roughly five TRBV segments more frequent in patients, TRBV5-6, TRBV5-1 and TRBV20-1 among them.

Sequenced sample: blood. Receptors originate from a girl between 2 and 10 years old with multiple sclerosis.

This rearrangement joins TRBV27 to TRBJ2-1; 7 bases line up with TRBD2. Trimming cost V 4 bases and J 5 bases; bases outside gene matches: 14. CDR3 length: 17 amino acids. Germline V gives CDR1 MNHEY, CDR2 SMNVEV (reference sequence). CDR3 residues: CASSSHLTGGGNNEQFF. Here the CDR3 DNA reads TGTGCCAGCAGTTCCCACCTTACTGGCGGGGGTAACAATGAGCAGTTCTTC.

V is TRBV6-2 or TRBV6-3 and J is TRBJ2-7, with 8 bases fitting TRBD1. From germline, CDR1 is MNHEY and CDR2 SVGEGT. The V segment lost 4 bases and the J segment 7 bases; nucleotides outside the gene matches: 6. CDR3 length: 13 residues. The CDR3 DNA reads as TGTGCCAGCAGTTGGACAGGGTCCAATGAGCAGTACTTC. Translation gives CASSWTGSNEQYF.

This clonotype was seen only a few times. The chain uses TRBV5-1 and TRBJ2-7, with a weak D call TRBD2 (5 bases). The V gene lost 2 bases and the J gene lost 6 bases, with 18 bases spanning the gap. This CDR3 spans 15 amino acids. The germline CDR1 and CDR2 sequences are SGHRS and YFSETQ. The CDR3 is CASSLSEAAIGEQYF. In DNA form, the CDR3 reads TGCGCCAGCAGCTTATCGGAGGCGGCCATTGGCGAGCAGTACTTC.

This sequence joins TRBV9 and TRBJ2-2, with D possibly TRBD1 on 6 matching bases. The CDR3 covers 14 residues. Trimming left V 5 bases short and J 4 bases short, with 12 bases between. Germline CDR1 is SGDLS and CDR2 is YYNGEE. CDR3 sequence (DNA): TGTGCCAGCAGGGAGGACAGTTCCACCGGGGAGCTGTTTTTT. Translation gives CASREDSSTGELFF.

At least ten counts were recorded for this clonotype. The chain recombines TRBV20-1 with TRBJ2-5; 10 nucleotides agree with TRBD2. The V gene end was trimmed by 0 bases and the J gene end by 1 base; junction bases not matched to a gene: 2. The CDR3 runs 15 residues. Germline V gene data show CDR1 as DFQATT and CDR2 as SNEGSKA (reference sequence). The CDR3 DNA follows: TGCAGTGCTAGAGACCTAGCGGGGGCCCAAGAGACCCAGTACTTC. Its translation: CSARDLAGAQETQYF.

This clonotype was observed a few times. The chain recombines TRBV29-1 with TRBJ2-1; D uncertain. The germline V gene encodes CDR1 SQVTM and CDR2 ANQGSEA. The CDR3 sequence is 10 residues long. V was pared by 4 bases and J by 8 bases, with 6 bases between. CDR3: CSVVAHEQFF. The CDR3, as DNA: TGCAGCGTTGTGGCCCATGAGCAGTTCTTC.

Only a few counts were recorded for this clonotype. The chain uses TRBV6-1 and TRBJ2-1, with D possibly TRBD1 on 6 matching bases. The length of the CDR3 is 16 residues. Trimming removed 6 bases at V and 7 bases at J, with 22 bases between. Germline CDR1 is MNHNS and CDR2 is SASEGT. This chain's CDR3 is CASSESTLPGVNEQFF. The CDR3 bases are TGTGCCAGCAGCGAATCGACCTTGCCAGGGGTAAATGAGCAGTTCTTC.

This clonotype was recorded a few times. The chain couples TRBV7-9 to TRBJ2-1; D gene uncertain. V lost 3 bases to trimming and J lost 11 bases, with 11 bases between them. The germline V gene encodes CDR1 SEHNR and CDR2 FQNEAQ (reference sequence). The CDR3 has 12 residues. CDR3 protein: CASSFLVGKQFF. The CDR3 DNA reads as TGTGCCAGCAGCTTCTTAGTCGGCAAGCAGTTCTTC.

On this clonotype itself: A read error may be the cause here, since a much bigger clone is one base away. The gene calls are TRBV29-1 and TRBJ1-2, with a weak D call TRBD1 (6 bases). The CDR3 extends over 15 amino acids. Germline values: CDR1 SQVTM, CDR2 ANQGSEA. V lost 5 bases, J lost 0 bases, and 16 bases lay in between. This chain's CDR3 is CSVKGTGLANYGYTF. In DNA form, the CDR3 reads TGCAGCGTTAAAGGCACAGGGCTCGCTAACTATGGCTACACCTTC.

This clonotype has a handful of counts. The gene calls are TRBV5-1 and TRBJ2-5; 7 bases fit TRBD2. This CDR3 region has 15 residues. CDR1 and CDR2 from the germline V gene are SGHRS and YFSETQ. With V trimmed by 0 bases and J by 1 base, 3 bases remained unmatched. The CDR3 loop is CASSLEAGFQETQYF. The CDR3 DNA is TGCGCCAGCAGCTTGGAAGCGGGATTCCAAGAGACCCAGTACTTC.

The chain joins TRBV11-1 to TRBJ2-7, with D possibly matching TRBD2 (6 bases). Germline V gene lookup returns CDR1 SGHAT and CDR2 FQDESV (reference sequence). CDR3 size: 14 residues. Trimming cost V 4 bases and J 7 bases, with 17 bases left between them. As DNA, the CDR3 is TGTGCCAGCAGCTCGCCACTGGGACTGGCGGAGCAGTACTTC. Translated, it gives CASSSPLGLAEQYF.

This chain links TRBV12-3 or TRBV12-4 with TRBJ2-1, with D unclear. V lost 4 bases to trimming and J lost 4 bases, with 14 bases between them. The CDR3 contains 15 residues. Written as DNA, the CDR3 is TGTGCCAGCAGTTCTCCGCGGCCCTATTACAATGAGCAGTTCTTC. Translating it yields CASSSPRPYYNEQFF.

This chain connects TRBV27 to TRBJ2-4; TRBD2 is a possible D gene (5 bases). The DNA end is more similar to TRBJ2-7, so the J call may be wrong. The germline V gene has CDR1 MNHEY and CDR2 SMNVEV (reference sequence). The CDR3 has 13 residues. As DNA, the CDR3 is TGTGCCAGCAGTTTTTCGGCGGGCTACGAGCAGTACTTC. Amino acids: CASSFSAGYEQYF.

The V gene is TRBV20-1, the J gene TRBJ2-7, with TRBD2 matching 10 bases. Germline V gene data show CDR1 as DFQATT and CDR2 as SNEGSKA (reference sequence). V was pared by 4 bases and J by 1 base, with 4 bases of the junction left unmatched. The CDR3 length is 14 residues. The DNA for the CDR3 is TGCAGTGCTATCCTAGCGGGGGTTTCCTACGAGCAGTACTTC. The encoded protein is CSAILAGVSYEQYF.

CDR3 loop: CATSSHLVGDEQFF. In DNA, the CDR3 is TGTGCCACCAGCAGTCATTTGGTGGGTGATGAGCAGTTCTTC. The chain recombines TRBV15 with TRBJ2-1; D is unresolved. The CDR3 is 14 amino acids. Trimming removed 3 bases at V and 8 bases at J, with 14 bases between. Germline V gives CDR1 LNHNV, CDR2 YYDKDF (reference sequence).

A few counts support this clonotype. This chain connects TRBV7-2 to TRBJ1-1; D unresolved. Germline V gene data show CDR1 as SGHTA and CDR2 as FQGNSA. The V gene lost 1 base and the J gene lost 1 base, with 7 bases spanning the gap. The CDR3 consists of 14 residues. CDR3 DNA: TGTGCCAGCAGCTTAGGCCAAGCGAACACTGAAGCTTTCTTT. This sequence encodes CASSLGQANTEAFF.

This sequence joins TRBV19 and TRBJ1-1; D gene ambiguous. CDR1 LNHDA and CDR2 SQIVND come from the germline V gene (reference sequence). The CDR3 extends over 13 amino acids. V was clipped by 4 bases and J by 1 base, with 7 bases between them. CDR3 nucleotide sequence: TGTGCCAGTAGTACTACGTGGAACACTGAAGCTTTCTTT. Its protein product is CASSTTWNTEAFF.

This rearrangement joins TRBV28 to TRBJ2-7; 9 nucleotides align to TRBD1. Germline V gene sequence: CDR1 MDHEN, CDR2 SYDVKM. Trimming removed 4 bases from V and 2 bases from J; junction bases left unmatched: 6. The CDR3 length is 15 residues. The CDR3 region has the DNA TGTGCCAGCAGTTCAAGGGACAGGGCCGCCTACGAGCAGTACTTC. It yields the protein CASSSRDRAAYEQYF. Together with reference TRBV28 and TRBJ2-7, the CDR3 gives the full variable domain: DVKVTQSSRYLVKRTGEKVFLECVQDMDHENMFWYRQDPGLGLRLIYFSYDVKMKEKGDIPEGYSVSREKKERFSLILESASTNQTSMYLCASSSRDRAAYEQYFGPGTRLTVT.

This clonotype was observed a few times. The chain couples TRBV5-1 to TRBJ1-1; 7 nucleotides agree with TRBD1. The V gene end was trimmed by 4 bases and the J gene end by 1 base; junction bases not matched to a gene: 4. Germline CDR1 and CDR2: SGHRS and YFSETQ. This CDR3 has 14 amino acids. The CDR3 loop is CASSRRTGNTEAFF. The CDR3 DNA follows: TGCGCCAGCAGCCGACGGACAGGGAACACTGAAGCTTTCTTT.

The table lists this clonotype with a few counts. The V and J genes are TRBV28 and TRBJ2-7, with D perhaps being TRBD1 or TRBD2 (6 bases each). Trimming removed 4 bases at V and 2 bases at J, with 18 bases between. The CDR3 has 16 residues. From germline, CDR1 is MDHEN and CDR2 SYDVKM. The CDR3 DNA is TGTGCCAGCAGTTACCCTAGCTGGAGGGGGGCCTACGAGCAGTACTTC. Translated, it gives CASSYPSWRGAYEQYF.

The chain couples TRBV12-3 or TRBV12-4 to TRBJ1-1; a possible D gene is TRBD1 (5 bases). Trimming took 2 bases from V and 8 from J, leaving 15 bases between them. The CDR3 sequence is 14 residues long. CDR3 sequence (DNA): TGTGCCAGCAGTTTATTACAGGTTAGAACCGAAGCTTTCTTT. Encoded protein: CASSLLQVRTEAFF.

The CDR3: CASSSTGQGYNQPQHF. The CDR3 DNA is TGTGCCAGCAGTTCGACCGGCCAAGGGTACAATCAGCCCCAGCATTTT. J is TRBJ1-5 and V is TRBV28, with D unclear. CDR1 MDHEN and CDR2 SYDVKM come from the germline V gene. This CDR3 has 16 residues. V lost 4 bases, J lost 3 bases, and 16 bases lay in between. Complete variable domain (other parts from reference TRBV28 and TRBJ1-5): DVKVTQSSRYLVKRTGEKVFLECVQDMDHENMFWYRQDPGLGLRLIYFSYDVKMKEKGDIPEGYSVSREKKERFSLILESASTNQTSMYLCASSSTGQGYNQPQHFGDGTRLSIL.

This clonotype was seen at least ten times. The chain carries TRBV7-2 and TRBJ2-3; D might be TRBD2 (6 bases). V was shortened by 7 bases and J by 6 bases, with 11 bases between the two germline ends. This CDR3 region has 12 residues. CDR1 is SGHTA and CDR2 is FQGNSA in the germline V gene. The CDR3 coding sequence is TGTGCCAGCACCTCAAGCGGGGATACGCAGTATTTT. Residues: CASTSSGDTQYF.

This clonotype was seen a few times. The chain recombines TRBV20-1 with TRBJ1-2, with 8 bases aligning to TRBD1. The trim removed 0 bases at V and 4 bases at J, leaving 7 bases unmatched. This CDR3 has 15 amino acids. Germline assignment: CDR1 DFQATT and CDR2 SNEGSKA (reference sequence). CDR3 loop: CSARDRTGRGYGYTF. CDR3 in DNA: TGCAGTGCTAGAGATAGGACAGGGAGGGGCTATGGCTACACCTTC.

The J gene is TRBJ2-1, the V gene TRBV7-8; D possibly corresponds to TRBD1 (6 bases). Germline CDR1 SGHVS, CDR2 FQNEAQ. Trimming pared 3 bases from V and 0 bases from J, leaving 15 bases between. This CDR3 comprises 17 residues. CDR3 nucleotides: TGTGCCAGCAGCTTGGTTGGACAGTACAGCTCCTACAATGAGCAGTTCTTC. Protein: CASSLVGQYSSYNEQFF.